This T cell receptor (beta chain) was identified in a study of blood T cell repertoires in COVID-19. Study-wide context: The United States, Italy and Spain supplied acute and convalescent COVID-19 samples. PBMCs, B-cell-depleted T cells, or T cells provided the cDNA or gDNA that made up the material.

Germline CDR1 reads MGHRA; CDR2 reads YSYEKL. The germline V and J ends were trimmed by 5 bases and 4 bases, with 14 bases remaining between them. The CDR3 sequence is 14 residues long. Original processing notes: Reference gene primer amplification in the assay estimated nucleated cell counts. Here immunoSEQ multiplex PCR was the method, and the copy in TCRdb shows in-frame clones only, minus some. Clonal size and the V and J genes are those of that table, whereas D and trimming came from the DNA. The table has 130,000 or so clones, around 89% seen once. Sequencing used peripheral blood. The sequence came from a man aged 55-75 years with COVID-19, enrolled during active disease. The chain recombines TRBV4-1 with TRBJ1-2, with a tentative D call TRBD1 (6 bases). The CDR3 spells CASSSQDSGYGYTF. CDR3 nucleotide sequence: TGCGCCAGCAGCTCGCAGGACAGCGGCTATGGCTACACCTTC.